One sample yielded the 4 T cell receptor beta chains listed below, sequenced in a study of T cell responses to AZD1222 COVID-19 vaccine listed by TCRdb under 2021. This specimen's time point label, per the study, means: baseline before first vaccination. To prepare the library, the immunoSEQ multiplex PCR assay was applied. TCRdb retrieved this table from immuneACCESS and kept in-frame rearrangements only. Not all clones are present; in checked studies, unresolved V genes account for under half, and no reason is known for the remainder. The sample table lists approximately 130,000 clones, around 93% of them with a count of one. 1.1% of the sample lies in the top ten. Sequenced material: peripheral blood, taken on day 0 of AZD1222 vaccination. The receptors here all came from an adult in good health.

The chain recombines TRBV13 with TRBJ2-7; 9 bases map to TRBD2. The CDR3 spans 14 residues. Germline CDR1 is PRHDT and CDR2 is FYEKMQ (reference sequence). J lost 9 bases, V lost 1 base, and 7 bases had no gene match. CDR3 amino acids: CASSLVAGGNGQYF. CDR3 DNA sequence: TGTGCCAGCAGCTTAGTGGCGGGAGGGAATGGGCAGTACTTC.

The J gene is TRBJ2-5, the V gene TRBV11-2; D remains ambiguous. Germline values: CDR1 SGHAT, CDR2 FQNNGV. Trimming cost V 0 bases and J 5 bases, with 4 bases left between them. The length of the CDR3 is 12 residues. The CDR3 DNA reads TGTGCCAGCAGCTTAGATTCGGAGACCCAGTACTTC. Translating gives CASSLDSETQYF.

This clone occurred a few times. The rearrangement uses TRBV5-4 and TRBJ1-3; maybe TRBD1 (5 bases). Looked up from germline, CDR1 is SGHNT and CDR2 is YYREEE (reference sequence). The V end lost 4 bases, the J end lost 0 bases, and 11 bases lay between the germline ends. The CDR3 loop spans 15 amino acids. The CDR3 spells CASSVDSFSGNTIYF. The CDR3 DNA is TGTGCCAGCAGCGTCGACAGCTTCTCTGGAAACACCATATATTTT.

This clone was found once. The genes are TRBV28 and TRBJ2-1; D call uncertain. Trimming removed 3 bases from V and 8 bases from J, with 11 bases in between. There are 13 residues in the CDR3. Germline lookup yields CDR1 MDHEN and CDR2 SYDVKM. The CDR3 DNA is TGTGCCAGCAGTTTCCGGTTGGGCGATGAGCAGTTCTTC. It codes for CASSFRLGDEQFF.